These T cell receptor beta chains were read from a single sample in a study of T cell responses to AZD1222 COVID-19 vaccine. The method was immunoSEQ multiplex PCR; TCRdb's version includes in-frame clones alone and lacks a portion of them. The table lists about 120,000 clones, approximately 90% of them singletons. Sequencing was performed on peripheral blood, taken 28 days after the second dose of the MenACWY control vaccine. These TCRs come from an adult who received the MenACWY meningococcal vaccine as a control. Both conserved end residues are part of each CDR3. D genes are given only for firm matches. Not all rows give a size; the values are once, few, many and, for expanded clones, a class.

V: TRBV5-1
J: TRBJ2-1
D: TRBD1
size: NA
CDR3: CASSKVGQGALEQFF
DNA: TGCGCCAGCAGCAAGGTTGGACAGGGGGCGCTGGAGCAGTTCTTC

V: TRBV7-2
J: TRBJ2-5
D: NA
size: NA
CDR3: CASSLSYGQETQYF
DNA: TGTGCCAGCAGCTTATCGTACGGACAAGAGACCCAGTACTTC

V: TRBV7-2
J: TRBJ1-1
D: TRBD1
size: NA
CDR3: CASSLEFRGLTEAFF
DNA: TGTGCCAGCAGCTTAGAATTCAGGGGGCTCACTGAAGCTTTCTTT

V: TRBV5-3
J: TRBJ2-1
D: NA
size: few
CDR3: CARRRYRINEQFF
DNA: TGTGCCAGACGACGGTACAGGATCAATGAGCAGTTCTTC

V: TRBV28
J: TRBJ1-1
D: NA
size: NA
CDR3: CASSLRWAGNTEAFF
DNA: TGTGCCAGCAGTTTAAGGTGGGCAGGGAACACTGAAGCTTTCTTT

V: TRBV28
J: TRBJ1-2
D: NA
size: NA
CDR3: CASSPRTYGYTF
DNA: TGTGCCAGCAGTCCCCGGACTTATGGCTACACCTTC

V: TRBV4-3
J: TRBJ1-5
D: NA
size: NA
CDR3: CASSQDLENQPQHF
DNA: TGCGCCAGCAGCCAAGATTTAGAGAATCAGCCCCAGCATTTT

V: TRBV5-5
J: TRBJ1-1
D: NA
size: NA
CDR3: CASSPPLLQGPAGEAFF
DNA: TGTGCCAGCAGCCCGCCCCTATTACAGGGCCCCGCAGGTGAAGCTTTCTTT

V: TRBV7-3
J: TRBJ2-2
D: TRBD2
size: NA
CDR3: CASSLNPQGLAGGSGELFF
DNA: TGTGCCAGCAGCTTAAACCCCCAAGGACTAGCGGGAGGGTCCGGGGAGCTGTTTTTT

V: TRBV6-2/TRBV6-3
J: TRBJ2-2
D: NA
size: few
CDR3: CASSYDFRLMPNTGELFF
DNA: TGTGCCAGCAGTTACGATTTCCGTTTGATGCCGAACACCGGGGAGCTGTTTTTT

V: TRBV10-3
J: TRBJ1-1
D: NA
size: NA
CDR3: CAIRGGGGGTEAFF
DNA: TGTGCCATCAGAGGGGGTGGTGGAGGTACTGAAGCTTTCTTT

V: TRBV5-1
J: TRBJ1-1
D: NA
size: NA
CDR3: CASSLGGGNTEAFF
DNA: TGCGCCAGCAGCTTGGGAGGGGGTAACACTGAAGCTTTCTTT

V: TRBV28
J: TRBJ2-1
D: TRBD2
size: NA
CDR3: CASSTGTSAYNEQFF
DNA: TGTGCCAGCAGTACCGGGACTAGCGCATACAATGAGCAGTTCTTC

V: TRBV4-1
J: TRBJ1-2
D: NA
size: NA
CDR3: CASSQVFSSGTKGYTF
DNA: TGCGCCAGCAGCCAAGTTTTTAGCTCGGGGACGAAAGGCTACACCTTC

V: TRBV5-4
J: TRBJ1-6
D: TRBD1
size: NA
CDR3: CASSLQGAQNSPLHF
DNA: TGTGCCAGCAGCTTACAGGGGGCGCAGAATTCACCCCTCCACTTT

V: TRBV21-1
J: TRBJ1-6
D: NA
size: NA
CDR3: CASSPRRTRGYNSPLHF
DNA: TGTGCCAGCAGCCCCCGGCGCACGAGGGGCTATAATTCACCCCTCCACTTT